These 23 T cell receptor beta chains share one sample of origin, sequenced in a study of blood T cell repertoires in COVID-19. Data came from immunoSEQ multiplex PCR; TCRdb stores just in-frame clones and leaves some out. The table includes tens of thousands of clones, around 87% detected once. Sequencing used peripheral blood. These receptors originate from a human donor in a cohort sampled during active COVID-19.

V gene TRBV9 combines with J gene TRBJ1-2; 12 bases are shared with TRBD1. Germline-derived CDR1 and CDR2 are SGDLS and YYNGEE. With V trimmed by 3 bases and J by 2 bases, 5 bases remained unmatched. The CDR3 runs to 16 residues. The chain's CDR3 is CASSGAGTGGNYGYTF. The CDR3, as DNA: TGTGCCAGCAGCGGTGCCGGGACAGGGGGCAACTATGGCTACACCTTC.

V is TRBV11-2 and J is TRBJ1-6; 9 bases agree with TRBD1. Trimming removed 1 base from V and 2 bases from J; junction bases left unmatched: 9. The CDR3 has 19 amino acids. CDR1 SGHAT and CDR2 FQNNGV come from the germline V gene. The CDR3 bases are TGTGCCAGCAGCTTAGCAGGACAGGGGAGGATGGCCTATAATTCACCCCTCCACTTT. It encodes CASSLAGQGRMAYNSPLHF.

This sequence joins TRBV5-1 and TRBJ2-3; the D gene is possibly TRBD1 (6 bases). V lost 0 bases and J lost 1, with 6 bases in between. Germline V CDR1 and CDR2: SGHRS, YFSETQ. This CDR3 has 14 amino acids. The CDR3: CASSLDRGTDTQYF. The CDR3 DNA sequence: TGCGCCAGCAGCTTGGACAGGGGCACAGATACGCAGTATTTT.

The chain is built from TRBV7-8 and TRBJ1-4; 9 nucleotides match TRBD1. Germline trimming cut 5 bases from V and 8 bases from J; bases unmatched to any gene: 9. The CDR3 runs to 15 residues. Germline V gene sequence: CDR1 SGHVS, CDR2 FQNEAQ. CDR3 DNA sequence: TGTGCCAGCAGCCCCCCGGGACAGGGATCAGAAAAACTGTTTTTT. The encoded protein is CASSPPGQGSEKLFF.

The J gene is TRBJ2-1, the V gene TRBV11-3, with a possible D match to TRBD2 (7 bases). V was shortened by 5 bases and J by 5 bases, with 16 bases between the two germline ends. CDR1 and CDR2 (germline): SGHNT, YENEEA. The CDR3 is 15 amino acids. The CDR3 nucleotides are TGTGCCAGCAGCCTCTCGGGGGGCGCGAACAATGAGCAGTTCTTC. This codes for CASSLSGGANNEQFF.

The chain joins TRBV20-1 to TRBJ2-1; unclear D gene. There are 11 residues in the CDR3. Per germline, CDR1 DFQATT and CDR2 SNEGSKA (reference sequence). Trimming took 3 bases from V and 8 from J, leaving 8 bases between them. The CDR3 nucleotides are TGCAGTGCTAGTCGGGTTGATGAGCAGTTCTTC. Translated, it gives CSASRVDEQFF.

This chain connects TRBV24-1 to TRBJ2-2, with TRBD2 matching 8 bases. The CDR3 runs 17 residues. Germline CDR1 and CDR2: KGHDR and SFDVKD. The V segment lost 0 bases and the J segment 2 bases; nucleotides outside the gene matches: 4. CDR3 sequence: CATSDLTSGGNTGELFF. CDR3 nucleotides: TGTGCCACCAGTGATTTGACAAGCGGGGGCAACACCGGGGAGCTGTTTTTT.

This clone was picked up a small number of times. This sequence joins TRBV7-2 and TRBJ2-1, with D tentatively TRBD2 (5 bases). The germline CDR1 and CDR2 sequences are SGHTA and FQGNSA. The CDR3 is 16 residues long. V was cut by 4 bases and J by 0 bases, with 13 bases left in between. CDR3 protein: CASSSPGFRSYNEQFF. The DNA of the CDR3 is TGTGCCAGCAGCTCGCCGGGGTTTCGCTCCTACAATGAGCAGTTCTTC.

The chain carries TRBV5-5 and TRBJ2-7, with D possibly being TRBD2 (6 bases). The CDR3 runs 14 residues. V lost 4 bases and J lost 5, with 16 bases in between. The germline CDR1 and CDR2 sequences are SGHKS and YYEKEE (reference sequence). The CDR3 DNA sequence: TGTGCCAGCAGCCAGATTTGGGCTAGCGACGAGCAGTACTTC. It is translated as CASSQIWASDEQYF.

The V and J genes are TRBV6-5 and TRBJ1-1; tentatively, D is TRBD1 (6 bases). There are 14 residues in the CDR3. Trimming cost V 9 bases and J 1 base, with 15 bases left between them. The germline gives CDR1 MNHEY, CDR2 SVGAGI. The CDR3 is CASIRQTGNTEAFF. The CDR3 bases are TGTGCCAGTATACGTCAGACAGGGAACACTGAAGCTTTCTTT.

J is TRBJ1-4 and V is TRBV19; D is uncertain. The germline V gene has CDR1 LNHDA and CDR2 SQIVND (reference sequence). The CDR3 has 14 amino acids. V lost 3 bases and J lost 1, with 6 bases in between. The CDR3: CASSIGRTNEKLFF. The DNA of the CDR3 is TGTGCCAGTAGTATTGGCAGAACTAATGAAAAACTGTTTTTT.

V is TRBV7-6 and J is TRBJ2-5; D is unresolved. Deletions cut 3 bases from V and 1 base from J, with 6 bases between. From germline, CDR1 is SGHVS and CDR2 FNYEAQ. The CDR3 covers 13 residues. CDR3 DNA sequence: TGTGCCAGCAGCTTGAGCTTCCAAGAGACCCAGTACTTC. Protein product: CASSLSFQETQYF.

The chain couples TRBV7-8 to TRBJ2-5; D is ambiguous. The CDR3 totals 12 residues. The germline gives CDR1 SGHVS, CDR2 FQNEAQ. The germline V and J ends were trimmed by 5 bases and 7 bases, with 11 bases remaining between them. CDR3: CASSHPYGTQYF. The CDR3 DNA follows: TGTGCCAGCAGCCATCCCTACGGGACCCAGTACTTC.

The genes are TRBV5-1 and TRBJ2-5; 9 bases are a match to TRBD2. CDR1 SGHRS and CDR2 YFSETQ come from the germline V gene. The V and J ends lost 4 bases and 5 bases, in that order; junction bases with no gene match: 9. CDR3 size: 15 residues. The CDR3 bases are TGCGCCAGCAGCCGAACAACTAGCGGGCGTGAGACCCAGTACTTC. Amino acids: CASSRTTSGRETQYF.

This clone was recorded a few times. The V call is TRBV6-1, the J call TRBJ1-2, with a possible D match to TRBD1 (5 bases). The CDR3 loop spans 15 amino acids. CDR1 MNHNS and CDR2 SASEGT come from the germline V gene. The ends were cut back, 2 bases at V and 3 bases at J, with 13 bases in the middle. The chain's CDR3 is CASSESAGRDYGYTF. As DNA, the CDR3 is TGTGCCAGCAGTGAATCGGCGGGACGGGACTATGGCTACACCTTC.

The V call is TRBV19, the J call TRBJ1-1; D not resolved. Germline CDR1 reads LNHDA; CDR2 reads SQIVND (reference sequence). This CDR3 spans 15 amino acids. Trimming took 2 bases from V and 5 from J, leaving 15 bases between them. The CDR3: CASSISFEGWTEAFF. The CDR3 DNA reads as TGTGCCAGTAGTATATCATTTGAGGGTTGGACTGAAGCTTTCTTT.

DNA for the CDR3: TGTGCCAGTAGTATCAGGGGCCGGCAGCCCCAGCATTTT. This translates into CASSIRGRQPQHF. The V gene is TRBV19, the J gene TRBJ1-5, with a tentative D call TRBD1 (6 bases). Between the trimmed V and J ends, which lost 3 bases and 7 bases, there was a span of 10 bases. From germline, CDR1 is LNHDA and CDR2 SQIVND (reference sequence). The CDR3 runs to 13 residues.

The V gene is TRBV7-8, the J gene TRBJ1-2; maybe TRBD1 (5 bases). Germline V gives CDR1 SGHVS, CDR2 FQNEAQ. V gave up 0 bases and J gave up 8 bases, with 19 bases separating them. This CDR3 has 16 amino acids. CDR3 sequence reads: CASSLARLGGAGGYTF. The DNA for the CDR3 is TGTGCCAGCAGCTTAGCTAGGTTGGGTGGGGCTGGGGGCTACACCTTC.

The V gene is TRBV19, the J gene TRBJ2-7, with 9 bases that match TRBD1. Per the germline V gene, CDR1 is LNHDA and CDR2 is SQIVND (reference sequence). The CDR3 contains 14 residues. J gave up 2 bases and V 9 bases, and 8 bases lay outside the gene matches. The CDR3, as DNA: TGTGCCAGCCAAGAGGGACAGGGAACCTACGAGCAGTACTTC. Translating gives CASQEGQGTYEQYF.

This clone came up once. The V call is TRBV11-3, the J call TRBJ2-1; 13 bases are shared with TRBD2. Per the germline V gene, CDR1 is SGHNT and CDR2 is YENEEA. The CDR3 loop spans 15 amino acids. V trimming: 5 bases; J trimming: 5 bases; junction bases outside the gene matches: 3. CDR3 residues: CASSPTSGGDNEQFF. CDR3 sequence (DNA): TGTGCCAGCAGCCCTACTAGCGGGGGGGACAATGAGCAGTTCTTC. Full variable domain (missing parts from reference TRBV11-3 and TRBJ2-1): EAGVVQSPRYKIIEKKQPVAFWCNPISGHNTLYWYLQNLGQGPELLIRYENEEAVDDSQLPKDRFSAERLKGVDSTLKIQPAELGDSAVYLCASSPTSGGDNEQFFGPGTRLTVL.

The V call is TRBV2, the J call TRBJ1-5; 10 bases fit TRBD1. The junction had 5 bases not matched to a gene; V was cut back by 5 bases and J by 7 bases. Germline-derived CDR1 and CDR2 are SNHLY and FYNNEI. This CDR3 contains 14 residues. In DNA, the CDR3 is TGTGCCAGCAGTCCGGGACAGGGGAGACAGCCCCAGCATTTT. Translating it yields CASSPGQGRQPQHF.

The J gene is TRBJ1-1, the V gene TRBV3-1 (or the pseudogene TRBV3-2); TRBD1 matches at 8 bases. V trimming: 9 bases; J trimming: 8 bases; junction bases outside the gene matches: 5. Looked up from germline, CDR1 is LGHDT and CDR2 is YNNKEL (reference sequence). CDR3 length: 11 residues. Here the CDR3 reads CASYRDREAFF. For the CDR3, the DNA is TGTGCCAGTTACCGGGACAGGGAAGCTTTCTTT.

This clone was observed a few times. The chain couples TRBV15 to TRBJ1-1, with 7 bases identical to TRBD1. The ends lost 11 bases at V and 3 bases at J; junction bases unmatched: 9. Germline V CDR1 and CDR2: LNHNV, YYDKDF (reference sequence). This CDR3 region has 13 residues. This CDR3 reads CASATGKYTEAFF. As DNA, the CDR3 is TGTGCCTCCGCGACAGGGAAGTACACTGAAGCTTTCTTT.